The rows below give T cell receptor beta chains drawn from one sample of a study of blood T cell repertoires in COVID-19. Data came from immunoSEQ multiplex PCR; TCRdb stores just in-frame clones and leaves some out. The table records 150,000 or so clones, 85% to 90% of them present only once. Sequencing was done on a sample of peripheral blood. The receptors were gathered from a man older than 75 with acute or convalescent COVID-19. Both conserved end residues are part of each CDR3. D genes are given only for firm matches. The size field is filled for only some rows; it gives once, few, many or a size class.

clone size	V gene	D gene	J gene	CDR3 DNA	CDR3 protein
NA	TRBV29-1	NA	TRBJ1-1	TGCAGCGTTGGGGGGACCCTCGGGGGCACTGAAGCTTTCTTT	CSVGGTLGGTEAFF
NA	TRBV18	TRBD2	TRBJ2-1	TGTGCCAGCTCACCAATCCTAGCGGAAAACAATGAGCAGTTCTTC	CASSPILAENNEQFF
NA	TRBV5-1	NA	TRBJ1-1	TGCGCCAGCAGCCCCTACACAGTGAACACTGAAGCTTTCTTT	CASSPYTVNTEAFF
NA	TRBV6-5	NA	TRBJ2-7	TGTGCCAGCACTAGGCAGGAGGACTACGAGCAGTACTTC	CASTRQEDYEQYF
NA	TRBV28	NA	TRBJ1-1	TGTGCCAGCACCACCCAGGGGAGACAGCAAGCTTTCTTT	CASTTQGRQQAFF
NA	TRBV28	NA	TRBJ1-1	TGTGCCAGCAGTTTTGTCCCCGGGGTGAACACTGAAGCTTTCTTT	CASSFVPGVNTEAFF
NA	TRBV19	NA	TRBJ1-5	TGTGCCAGTAGTATTACGGGAATCAATCAGCCCCAGCATTTT	CASSITGINQPQHF
NA	TRBV5-1	TRBD1	TRBJ2-7	TGCGCCAGCAGCTTGGGACAGGGGGCACCCTACGAGCAGTACTTC	CASSLGQGAPYEQYF
NA	TRBV11-2	TRBD1	TRBJ1-1	TGTGCCAGCACAAAACGTAGGGACAGTCGAAACACTGAAGCTTTCTTT	CASTKRRDSRNTEAFF
once	TRBV6-5	TRBD1	TRBJ2-4	TGTGCCAGCAGTTATACGGGACAGGGCCCCAAAAACATTCAGTACTTC	CASSYTGQGPKNIQYF
NA	TRBV11-3	NA	TRBJ2-2	TGTGCCAGCAGCTCCATTTCCGGCGGGGAGCTGTTTTTT	CASSSISGGELFF
NA	TRBV19	NA	TRBJ2-7	TGTGCCGGTCCCAAAAACAGAACCACCGAGCAGTACTTC	CAGPKNRTTEQYF
NA	TRBV5-1	NA	TRBJ2-3	TGCGCCAGCAGCTCCCATACTAGCACAGATACGCAGTATTTT	CASSSHTSTDTQYF
NA	TRBV12-3/TRBV12-4	NA	TRBJ2-5	TGTGCCAGCAGTGCGGCGGGCCCAGGGACCCAGTACTTC	CASSAAGPGTQYF
NA	TRBV28	TRBD2	TRBJ2-3	TGTGCCAGCAGTTTAGCTAGCGGGATGTCAGATACGCAGTATTTT	CASSLASGMSDTQYF
NA	TRBV20-1	TRBD2	TRBJ2-1	TGCAGTGCTAGTGAGGGCGGGAGGGCAAATGAGCAGTTCTTC	CSASEGGRANEQFF
NA	TRBV2	TRBD2	TRBJ2-5	TGTGCCAGCAGTGGCCGCGGGGGGTCCACGGAGACCCAGTACTTC	CASSGRGGSTETQYF
few	TRBV5-1	NA	TRBJ1-6	TGCGCCAGCAGCTTGTCGGGGGACAATTCACCCCTCCACTTT	CASSLSGDNSPLHF
NA	TRBV5-4	TRBD2	TRBJ2-1	TGTGCCAGCAGTCCTAGCGGGAGGTCCTACAATGAGCAGTTCTTC	CASSPSGRSYNEQFF
NA	TRBV28	NA	TRBJ1-2	TGTGCCAGCAGTTTATCCGGGGTAAACTATGGCTACACCTTC	CASSLSGVNYGYTF
NA	TRBV6-5	NA	TRBJ1-4	TGTGCCAGCAGGAAGCCTAATGAAAAACTGTTTTTT	CASRKPNEKLFF
NA	TRBV11-2	NA	TRBJ1-4	TGTGCCAGCAGCCCGAGGGCGTCCACTAATGAAAAACTGTTTTTT	CASSPRASTNEKLFF
NA	TRBV21-1	NA	TRBJ1-6	TGTGCCAGATTCTTTAACAGGTATGATGCTTCACCCCTCCACTTT	CARFFNRYDASPLHF
NA	TRBV5-6	NA	TRBJ2-5	TGTGCCAGCAGCTCCCGGGACACCGCCCAAGAGACCCAGTACTTC	CASSSRDTAQETQYF
NA	TRBV29-1	TRBD2	TRBJ2-7	TGCAGCGTGTCTAGCGGGAGGGGGCCCTACGAGCAGTACTTC	CSVSSGRGPYEQYF
NA	TRBV29-1	NA	TRBJ1-2	TGCAGCGTTGAAGAAGGAGTAGGTTATAAAGGCTACACCTTC	CSVEEGVGYKGYTF
NA	TRBV3-1/TRBV3-2	TRBD2	TRBJ2-5	TGTGCCAGCAAAATAGCGGGAGCTCTTGAGACCCAGTACTTC	CASKIAGALETQYF
NA	TRBV10-3	NA	TRBJ1-1	TGTGCCATCAGTCCGAACAGAGATTCCACTGAAGCTTTCTTT	CAISPNRDSTEAFF
NA	TRBV18	NA	TRBJ1-1	TGTGCCAGCACCCCAACGCAGCTGGGCTTCACTGAAGCTTTCTTT	CASTPTQLGFTEAFF
NA	TRBV6-5	TRBD1	TRBJ2-7	TGTGCCAGCAGACCAACAGGGGAAGGCGAGCAGTACTTC	CASRPTGEGEQYF